Below are 27 T cell receptor beta chains sequenced from a single sample in a study of beta chain features in type 1 diabetes. Points from the study as a whole: The study found moderately but significantly shorter TCRB CDR3s in all four CD4+ subsets of Type 1 diabetes patients.

Antigen specificity for these receptors is unknown. Expressed TCRB transcripts were sequenced because the entire RNA isolate underwent reverse transcription. This table comes from immunoSEQ multiplex PCR, and its TCRdb copy is limited to in-frame clones, with some not included. This sample yields a few hundred thousand clones, of which 13% to 15% are seen a single time; 0.017% belongs to the top ten. Sequenced material: naive CD4+ T cells from blood. The receptor set was obtained from a man in his thirties or forties with type 1 diabetes.

This chain uses TRBV6-5 with TRBJ2-5, with a possible D match to TRBD2 (5 bases). V was cut by 5 bases and J by 5 bases, with 15 bases left in between. In germline, CDR1 is MNHEY, CDR2 SVGAGI. The CDR3 contains 14 residues. As DNA, the CDR3 is TGTGCCAGCAGTCCCCCCGGTAGGGAGGAGACCCAGTACTTC. Translated: CASSPPGREETQYF.

The chain has TRBV9 and TRBJ2-5; 9 positions agree with TRBD2. Germline V CDR1 and CDR2: SGDLS, YYNGEE. J lost 5 bases, V lost 0 bases, and 5 bases had no gene match. The CDR3 runs 15 residues. The CDR3 protein is CASSVEPSGMETQYF. As DNA, the CDR3 is TGTGCCAGCAGCGTAGAGCCTAGCGGGATGGAGACCCAGTACTTC.

The chain employs TRBV5-6 and TRBJ2-7, with TRBD2 matching over 7 bases. The CDR3 length is 14 residues. Germline values: CDR1 SGHDT, CDR2 YYEEEE. The V and J ends lost 2 bases and 4 bases, in that order; junction bases with no gene match: 6. The CDR3 is CASSFITSDYEQYF. In DNA form, the CDR3 reads TGTGCCAGCAGCTTTATCACTAGCGATTACGAGCAGTACTTC.

This clone was picked up a small number of times. The chain links TRBV29-1 to TRBJ2-1; 8 bases line up with TRBD2. This CDR3 has 16 residues. The junction had 9 bases not matched to a gene; V was cut back by 5 bases and J by 0 bases. Germline V gene lookup returns CDR1 SQVTM and CDR2 ANQGSEA. CDR3 residues: CSVYGLAYISYNEQFF. In DNA, the CDR3 is TGCAGCGTTTACGGACTAGCCTACATCTCCTACAATGAGCAGTTCTTC.

J is TRBJ1-4 and V is TRBV30; TRBD1 matches at 10 bases. The V gene end was trimmed by 6 bases and the J gene end by 5 bases; junction bases not matched to a gene: 3. Germline assignment: CDR1 GTSNPN and CDR2 SVGIG (reference sequence). There are 13 residues in the CDR3. CDR3 nucleotide sequence: TGTGCCTGCGGGACAGGGGAAAATGAAAAACTGTTTTTT. It is translated as CACGTGENEKLFF. Drawing the rest from reference TRBV30 and TRBJ1-4, the complete variable domain is SQTIHQWPATLVQPVGSPLSLECTVEGTSNPNLYWYRQAAGRGLQLLFYSVGIGQISSEVPQNLSASRPQDRQFILSSKKLLLSDSGFYLCACGTGENEKLFFGSGTQLSVL.

The sample holds a few counts of this clone. The rearrangement links TRBV10-3 to TRBJ2-7; 7 bases are a match to TRBD2. The CDR3 is 14 amino acids. V was clipped by 7 bases and J by 7 bases; unmatched bases: 13. Germline CDR1 reads ENHRY; CDR2 reads SYGVKD. CDR3 DNA: TGTGCCATCAACCCTCAGTCAACCGGGGGGGAGCAGTACTTC. The encoded protein is CAINPQSTGGEQYF.

This rearrangement joins TRBV30 to TRBJ1-5, with no clear D. Germline V gene data show CDR1 as GTSNPN and CDR2 as SVGIG (reference sequence). V lost 1 base and J 3 bases, leaving 10 bases between the germline ends. The CDR3 length is 14 residues. The CDR3 is CAWSDHSFNQPQHF. The CDR3 nucleotides are TGTGCCTGGAGTGATCACAGCTTCAATCAGCCCCAGCATTTT.

This clone was seen more than once but under ten times. This same CDR3 is encoded by further DNA sequences in the sample. V gene TRBV5-4 combines with J gene TRBJ1-5, with D maybe TRBD1 (5 bases). CDR3 length equals 13 residues. The V gene lost 2 bases and the J gene lost 5 bases, with 8 bases spanning the gap. The germline CDR1 and CDR2 sequences are SGHNT and YYREEE (reference sequence). For the CDR3, the DNA is TGTGCCAGCAGCTTAGACAGAGATCAGCCCCAGCATTTT. Protein: CASSLDRDQPQHF.

The chain recombines TRBV5-1 with TRBJ2-6; D call uncertain. Germline CDR1 and CDR2: SGHRS and YFSETQ. V was shortened by 6 bases and J by 0 bases, with 13 bases between the two germline ends. The length of the CDR3 is 16 residues. In nucleotides, the CDR3 is TGCGCCAGCATTGGGTTTCCTAGCTCTGGGGCCAACGTCCTGACTTTC. Translating gives CASIGFPSSGANVLTF.

This clone occurred a few times. V and J are TRBV2 and TRBJ2-2; 8 bases are a match to TRBD1. The V gene's germline CDR1 is SNHLY and CDR2 FYNNEI. V dropped 10 bases and J dropped 8; count of bases not matched to a gene: 9. This CDR3 spans 13 amino acids. The CDR3: CATQGQAGGELFF. CDR3 DNA sequence: TGTGCCACCCAGGGACAGGCTGGAGGGGAGCTGTTTTTT.

In its sample, this clone was seen a few times. The chain employs TRBV5-1 and TRBJ2-5; no clear D gene. In germline, CDR1 is SGHRS, CDR2 YFSETQ. The V gene lost 2 bases and the J gene lost 4 bases, with 6 bases spanning the gap. The CDR3 length is 12 residues. The CDR3 bases are TGCGCCAGCAGCTTTACTCGAGAGACCCAGTACTTC. As protein: CASSFTRETQYF.

The chain couples TRBV6-1 to TRBJ2-7, with 8 bases matching TRBD1. The CDR3 totals 14 residues. Germline V lookup: CDR1 MNHNS, CDR2 SASEGT. J lost 6 bases, V lost 6 bases, and 10 bases had no gene match. CDR3: CASSHTDRAGEQYF. CDR3 DNA: TGTGCCAGCAGCCACACGGACAGGGCGGGCGAGCAGTACTTC.

The chain combines TRBV5-1 with TRBJ2-7; 9 nucleotides match TRBD2. CDR3 length equals 15 residues. Germline trimming cut 4 bases from V and 1 base from J; bases unmatched to any gene: 6. Germline CDR1 is SGHRS and CDR2 is YFSETQ. The CDR3 is CASSLTSGSSYEQYF. The CDR3 bases are TGCGCCAGCAGCCTCACTAGCGGGTCGTCCTACGAGCAGTACTTC.

This clone was observed a handful of times. The chain joins TRBV2 to TRBJ2-5; a possible D gene is TRBD1 (6 bases). CDR1 and CDR2 from the germline V gene are SNHLY and FYNNEI. Trimming removed 4 bases from V and 2 bases from J, with 11 bases in between. The CDR3 has 14 residues. In DNA form, the CDR3 reads TGTGCCAGCAGTGCCTACAGGGTACAAGAGACCCAGTACTTC. This sequence encodes CASSAYRVQETQYF.

The CDR3: CASSLEILGQRYSGNTIYF. The CDR3 DNA sequence: TGCGCCAGCAGCTTGGAGATTCTGGGACAGCGGTACTCTGGAAACACCATATATTTT. V usage is TRBV5-1 and J usage is TRBJ1-3, with 7 bases fitting TRBD1. The length of the CDR3 is 19 residues. With V trimmed by 0 bases and J by 0 bases, 12 bases remained unmatched. Germline V lookup: CDR1 SGHRS, CDR2 YFSETQ.

This clone was detected a few times. The chain employs TRBV9 and TRBJ2-5, with TRBD1 matching 8 bases. J was trimmed by 3 bases and V by 3 bases; bases with no gene match: 10. Germline assignment: CDR1 SGDLS and CDR2 YYNGEE. The CDR3 is 16 residues long. The CDR3 region has the DNA TGTGCCAGCAGCGCCATGACAGGGGTTGCAAAAGAGACCCAGTACTTC. This codes for CASSAMTGVAKETQYF.

This clone occurred a few times. The chain combines TRBV4-2 with TRBJ2-7; 10 nucleotides match TRBD2. This CDR3 contains 17 residues. Germline values: CDR1 LGHNA, CDR2 YNFKEQ. V was pared by 0 bases and J by 5 bases, with 10 bases of the junction left unmatched. The CDR3: CASSQDKAASGSNEQYF. The CDR3 bases are TGTGCCAGCAGCCAAGATAAGGCGGCTAGCGGGAGTAACGAGCAGTACTTC.

The V gene is TRBV7-3, the J gene TRBJ2-3; 9 bases fit TRBD2. This CDR3 has 15 amino acids. In germline, CDR1 is SGHTA, CDR2 FQGTGA. The J segment lost 3 bases and the V segment lost 5 bases, leaving 6 bases of the junction unmatched. The CDR3 sequence is CASSRLAGRTDTQYF. The CDR3, as DNA: TGTGCCAGCAGCCGGCTAGCGGGAAGAACAGATACGCAGTATTTT.

The gene calls are TRBV6-1 and TRBJ2-7; 9 nucleotides align to TRBD1. Trimming took 10 bases from V and 0 from J; bases not matched to a gene: 7. CDR3 size: 14 residues. Germline V gives CDR1 MNHNS, CDR2 SASEGT. CDR3 loop: CATSTGGNSYEQYF. The CDR3 nucleotides read TGTGCCACTTCGACAGGGGGGAACTCCTACGAGCAGTACTTC.

V is TRBV2 and J is TRBJ1-2; TRBD1 aligns across 7 bases. The CDR3 runs to 13 residues. Germline CDR1 is SNHLY and CDR2 is FYNNEI. Unmatched junction bases numbered 2, after V lost 5 bases and J lost 2 bases. CDR3 coding DNA: TGTGCCAGCAGTTCACAGGGGAACTATGGCTACACCTTC. Its translation: CASSSQGNYGYTF.

V usage is TRBV19 and J usage is TRBJ2-5; D perhaps matches TRBD2 (5 bases). The germline V gene encodes CDR1 LNHDA and CDR2 SQIVND (reference sequence). CDR3 length: 15 amino acids. The V end lost 5 bases, the J end lost 2 bases, and 15 bases lay between the germline ends. The CDR3, as DNA: TGTGCCAGTAGTGTAAGCGGCATTCAACAAGAGACCCAGTACTTC. This translates into CASSVSGIQQETQYF. The entire variable domain, with the rest obtained from reference TRBV19 and TRBJ2-5, is as follows: DGGITQSPKYLFRKEGQNVTLSCEQNLNHDAMYWYRQDPGQGLRLIYYSQIVNDFQKGDIAEGYSVSREKKESFPLTVTSAQKNPTAFYLCASSVSGIQQETQYFGPGTRLLVL.

V usage is TRBV9 and J usage is TRBJ2-7; 9 nucleotides match TRBD2. The CDR3 has 14 residues. In germline, CDR1 is SGDLS, CDR2 YYNGEE. Trimming took 1 base from V and 2 from J; bases not matched to a gene: 1. The CDR3 sequence: CASSVLAGPYEQYF. CDR3 in DNA: TGTGCCAGCAGCGTACTAGCGGGGCCCTACGAGCAGTACTTC.

V is TRBV4-2 and J is TRBJ2-2; D remains ambiguous. Per the germline V gene, CDR1 is LGHNA and CDR2 is YNFKEQ. CDR3 length equals 15 residues. The V and J ends lost 0 bases and 4 bases respectively, with 9 bases between them. As DNA, the CDR3 is TGTGCCAGCAGCCAAGATTCCCTTAGCACCGGGGAGCTGTTTTTT. It encodes CASSQDSLSTGELFF.

This clone showed up just a few times. The gene calls are TRBV2 and TRBJ2-7, with 8 bases aligning to TRBD1. Germline V CDR1 and CDR2: SNHLY, FYNNEI. Germline trimming cut 7 bases from V and 3 bases from J; bases unmatched to any gene: 11. The CDR3 extends over 15 amino acids. The CDR3 sequence: CASTQEPGGIYEQYF. DNA of the CDR3: TGTGCCAGCACCCAGGAGCCAGGGGGCATCTACGAGCAGTACTTC.

The CDR3 here is CASSFSDEQYF. The DNA of the CDR3 is TGTGCCAGCAGTTTCTCGGACGAGCAGTACTTC. This chain links TRBV2 with TRBJ2-7, with D uncertain. This CDR3 spans 11 amino acids. V was shortened by 5 bases and J by 5 bases, with 7 bases between the two germline ends. CDR1 is SNHLY and CDR2 is FYNNEI in the germline V gene.

This clone was picked up a small number of times. The rearrangement joins TRBV28 to TRBJ1-1; no clear D. CDR1 is MDHEN, CDR2 SYDVKM, per germline. V lost 6 bases and J lost 3, with 8 bases in between. The CDR3 length is 12 residues. The CDR3 DNA reads TGTGCCAGCAGCCTCCTAGACACTGAAGCTTTCTTT. Encoded protein: CASSLLDTEAFF.

This clone was counted a few times. This chain connects TRBV29-1 to TRBJ1-2; D gene unclear. This CDR3 contains 15 residues. Germline CDR1 reads SQVTM; CDR2 reads ANQGSEA. Trimming cost V 1 base and J 2 bases, with 14 bases left between them. CDR3 in amino acids: CSVEGSSFSNYGYTF. The DNA of the CDR3 is TGCAGCGTTGAAGGTTCCAGTTTTTCCAACTATGGCTACACCTTC.